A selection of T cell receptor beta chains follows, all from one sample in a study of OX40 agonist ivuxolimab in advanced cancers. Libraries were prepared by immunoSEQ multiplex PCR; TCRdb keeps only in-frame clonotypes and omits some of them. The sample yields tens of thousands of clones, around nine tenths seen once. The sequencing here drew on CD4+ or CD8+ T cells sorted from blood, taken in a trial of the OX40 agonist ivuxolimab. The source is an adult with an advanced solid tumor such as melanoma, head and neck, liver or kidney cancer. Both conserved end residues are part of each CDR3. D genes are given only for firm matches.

CASSLTSGLYEQYF TRBJ2-7 TRBV5-1 TRBD2
CASSYSVRNSNQPQHF TRBJ1-5 TRBV6-5 -
CASREYTEAFF TRBJ1-1 TRBV28 -
CASSRRGTGELFF TRBJ2-2 TRBV7-2 -
CASSGLSGEVETQYF TRBJ2-5 TRBV5-1 TRBD2
CSARRAGREYGYTF TRBJ1-2 TRBV29-1 -
CASSLGRGRGTEAFF TRBJ1-1 TRBV7-9 -
CASSLLLGKAEAFF TRBJ1-1 TRBV7-2 -
CSAPRGDTQYF TRBJ2-3 TRBV20-1 -
CASSLVARGEQYF TRBJ2-7 TRBV7-9 -
CASSSRTGSLTPQHF TRBJ1-5 TRBV6-6 TRBD1
CASSFTGTGVREQYF TRBJ2-7 TRBV7-2 TRBD1
CASSLSGGSYEQYF TRBJ2-7 TRBV28 -
CAARSREETQYF TRBJ2-5 TRBV6-5 -
CASSQRAGGNIQYF TRBJ2-4 TRBV14 TRBD1
CSVESGRGYNKQYF TRBJ2-7 TRBV29-1 TRBD1
CASSPGSASGANVLTF TRBJ2-6 TRBV10-1 -
CASSLTARVRATEAFF TRBJ1-1 TRBV28 -